Listed here are 24 T cell receptor beta chains from one sample, sequenced in a study of CD8+ T cells in alopecia areata. Indicated treatment: oral pan-JAK inhibitor, 5-10 mg twice daily. Isolated RNA was reverse transcribed into cDNA used as the sequencing template. Generated by immunoSEQ multiplex PCR, the TCRdb table keeps only in-frame clones and is missing some. The sample lists more than 95,000 clones, 58% seen once, with around 30% in the top ten. The sequenced sample was CD8+ T cells sorted from blood, obtained at week 4, from a patient treated with tofacitinib. Receptors were obtained from a human donor with alopecia areata.

This rearrangement joins TRBV5-1 to TRBJ2-7; D is perhaps TRBD2 (6 bases). Per germline, CDR1 SGHRS and CDR2 YFSETQ. The V end was cut by 0 bases, the J end by 4 bases, with 11 bases between. The CDR3 length is 14 residues. The CDR3: CASSLAGAGYEQYF. In DNA, the CDR3 is TGCGCCAGCAGCTTGGCCGGGGCGGGGTACGAGCAGTACTTC.

The chain joins TRBV30 to TRBJ2-1; unclear D gene. In germline, CDR1 is GTSNPN, CDR2 SVGIG (reference sequence). This CDR3 has 12 amino acids. V shed 2 bases and J shed 9 bases, with 11 bases lying between them. This CDR3 is CAWSNERVEQFF. CDR3 DNA: TGTGCCTGGAGTAACGAGAGAGTTGAGCAGTTCTTC.

The genes are TRBV13 and TRBJ2-3; D is possibly TRBD2 (7 bases). This CDR3 is 15 amino acids long. V was trimmed by 6 bases and J by 6 bases, leaving 19 bases between them. The germline V gene encodes CDR1 PRHDT and CDR2 FYEKMQ (reference sequence). CDR3 sequence: CASREGGTFLDTQYF. The CDR3 DNA reads as TGTGCCAGCAGAGAGGGGGGGACTTTTCTGGATACGCAGTATTTT.

V is TRBV29-1 and J is TRBJ2-5; possible D gene TRBD1, 6 bases. Germline CDR1 and CDR2: SQVTM and ANQGSEA. CDR3 length: 16 amino acids. The germline V and J ends were trimmed by 4 bases and 2 bases, with 20 bases remaining between them. CDR3 residues: CSVGGAFRTAQETQYF. Written as DNA, the CDR3 is TGCAGCGTTGGAGGGGCATTCAGGACAGCTCAAGAGACCCAGTACTTC.

J is TRBJ2-5 and V is TRBV15, with 9 bases aligning to TRBD1. The trim removed 8 bases at V and 5 bases at J, leaving 6 bases unmatched. This CDR3 spans 13 amino acids. CDR1 is LNHNV and CDR2 is YYDKDF in the germline V gene (reference sequence). CDR3 nucleotides: TGTGCCACCTCCGACAGGGGGGGGGAGACCCAGTACTTC. Its translation is CATSDRGGETQYF.

The V gene is TRBV27, the J gene TRBJ2-5; 11 bases are a match to TRBD2. Germline values: CDR1 MNHEY, CDR2 SMNVEV (reference sequence). The CDR3 spans 16 residues. Losses at the gene ends were 3 bases for V and 5 bases for J; bases not matched to a gene: 8. The CDR3 reads CASSLFWASGGETQYF. CDR3 nucleotide sequence: TGTGCCAGCAGTTTGTTCTGGGCTAGCGGGGGGGAGACCCAGTACTTC.

The chain combines TRBV28 with TRBJ1-2, with D possibly being TRBD1 (6 bases). The V end was cut by 6 bases, the J end by 5 bases, with 10 bases between. CDR1 and CDR2 from the germline V gene are MDHEN and SYDVKM. The CDR3 runs 12 residues. CDR3 in amino acids: CASRDTGYGYTF. The CDR3 region has the DNA TGTGCCAGCAGGGACACAGGGTATGGCTACACCTTC.

The chain joins TRBV30 to TRBJ2-3, with D perhaps TRBD2 (6 bases). The CDR3 spans 13 residues. Trimming pared 5 bases from V and 5 bases from J, leaving 14 bases between. Per germline, CDR1 GTSNPN and CDR2 SVGIG (reference sequence). The CDR3 DNA is TGTGCCTGGGACCTAGTGGGGGGAGATACGCAGTATTTT. Residues: CAWDLVGGDTQYF.

The rearrangement uses TRBV7-2 and TRBJ1-3; D remains unclear. Deletions cut 1 base from V and 0 bases from J, with 7 bases between. The CDR3 is 15 residues long. From germline, CDR1 is SGHTA and CDR2 FQGNSA. CDR3 amino acids: CASSLGGGSGNTIYF. CDR3 in DNA: TGTGCCAGCAGCTTAGGCGGAGGCTCTGGAAACACCATATATTTT.

This clone was seen a handful of times. V and J are TRBV5-1 and TRBJ1-2; D not certain. CDR1 and CDR2 from the germline V gene are SGHRS and YFSETQ. Between the trimmed V and J ends, which lost 3 bases and 1 base, there was a span of 19 bases. The CDR3 is made up of 17 amino acids. The CDR3 DNA reads TGCGCCAGCAGCTCCGGTCGGAGGTCAGGAGTTAACTATGGCTACACCTTC. Protein product: CASSSGRRSGVNYGYTF. The whole variable domain, remainder taken from reference TRBV5-1 and TRBJ1-2, is KAGVTQTPRYLIKTRGQQVTLSCSPISGHRSVSWYQQTPGQGLQFLFEYFSETQRNKGNFPGRFSGRQFSNSRSEMNVSTLELGDSALYLCASSSGRRSGVNYGYTFGSGTRLTVV.

The chain recombines TRBV29-1 with TRBJ1-1; 9 nucleotides align to TRBD1. J lost 11 bases, V lost 6 bases, and 7 bases had no gene match. The CDR3 sequence is 11 residues long. CDR1 is SQVTM, CDR2 ANQGSEA, per germline. Here the CDR3 reads CSVGQGQRAFF. CDR3 sequence (DNA): TGCAGCGTAGGACAGGGGCAGAGGGCTTTCTTT.

The chain is built from TRBV30 and TRBJ1-5; tentative D call: TRBD1 (5 bases). This CDR3 spans 14 amino acids. V lost 0 bases and J 7 bases, leaving 13 bases between the germline ends. Per germline, CDR1 GTSNPN and CDR2 SVGIG (reference sequence). This CDR3 reads CAWSVSLWGQPQHF. The CDR3 nucleotides are TGTGCCTGGAGTGTAAGTCTTTGGGGCCAGCCCCAGCATTTT. Full variable domain (remainder filled in from reference TRBV30 and TRBJ1-5): SQTIHQWPATLVQPVGSPLSLECTVEGTSNPNLYWYRQAAGRGLQLLFYSVGIGQISSEVPQNLSASRPQDRQFILSSKKLLLSDSGFYLCAWSVSLWGQPQHFGDGTRLSIL.

V and J are TRBV6-6 and TRBJ1-1; 8 bases fit TRBD1. Trimming cost V 11 bases and J 1 base; bases outside gene matches: 6. This CDR3 contains 13 residues. CDR1 is MNHNY, CDR2 SVGAGI, per germline (reference sequence). DNA for the CDR3: TGTGCCGCCCCGGGACAGGCGAACACTGAAGCTTTCTTT. It specifies CAAPGQANTEAFF.

For this clone: Compared with germline, one end of the junction differs, possibly owing to a read error. The chain combines TRBV5-6 with TRBJ2-7; 7 nucleotides line up with TRBD1. The CDR3 runs to 14 residues. The germline gives CDR1 SGHDT, CDR2 YYEEEE. CDR3 in amino acids: CASRLDRSSYEQYF. Here the CDR3 DNA reads TGTGCCAGCAGGTTGGACAGGAGCTCCTACGAGCAGTACTTC.

CDR3 loop: CASSEAPRIGETQYF. CDR3 nucleotides: TGTGCCAGCAGTGAAGCGCCCAGGATCGGAGAGACCCAGTACTTC. The chain carries TRBV2 and TRBJ2-5; unclear D gene. The CDR3 has 15 amino acids. The V end was cut by 0 bases, the J end by 4 bases, with 12 bases between. Germline-derived CDR1 and CDR2 are SNHLY and FYNNEI.

This clone was seen only a few times. The CDR3 DNA reads TGCAGCGCCCCGACAGGGGCCCCGGATACGCAGTATTTT. As protein: CSAPTGAPDTQYF. This sequence joins TRBV29-1 and TRBJ2-3, with 8 bases aligning to TRBD1. Germline values: CDR1 SQVTM, CDR2 ANQGSEA. The CDR3 has 13 residues. With V trimmed by 7 bases and J by 6 bases, 9 bases remained unmatched.

The gene calls are TRBV15 and TRBJ2-5; D remains unclear. The CDR3 runs 13 residues. CDR1 is LNHNV and CDR2 is YYDKDF in the germline V gene (reference sequence). Trimming removed 5 bases at V and 5 bases at J, with 12 bases between. Written as DNA, the CDR3 is TGTGCCACCAGCCCCCCTGCGACGGAGACCCAGTACTTC. This translates into CATSPPATETQYF.

This clone was seen only a few times. This chain uses TRBV29-1 with TRBJ2-5; 9 positions match TRBD1. The CDR3 has 14 residues. The trim removed 1 base at V and 8 bases at J, leaving 8 bases unmatched. Germline CDR1 is SQVTM and CDR2 is ANQGSEA. The CDR3, as DNA: TGCAGCGTTGAAGGACAGGGGGAATATCGAACCCAGTACTTC. Its translation: CSVEGQGEYRTQYF.

The chain links TRBV30 to TRBJ2-1; D gene unclear. The CDR3 totals 11 residues. Trimming removed 7 bases at V and 7 bases at J, with 11 bases between. The germline gives CDR1 GTSNPN, CDR2 SVGIG (reference sequence). Here the CDR3 DNA reads TGTGCCTTTGGATCCACAAATGAGCAGTTCTTC. Translated: CAFGSTNEQFF.

The rearrangement joins TRBV11-2 to TRBJ1-2, with D uncertain. Trimming took off 3 bases at V and 2 bases at J, with 4 bases between the two ends. The CDR3 has 12 amino acids. The germline V gene has CDR1 SGHAT and CDR2 FQNNGV. The CDR3 spells CASSLDNYGYTF. For the CDR3, the DNA is TGTGCCAGCAGCTTGGACAACTATGGCTACACCTTC.

This chain connects TRBV4-1 to TRBJ2-3, with TRBD1 matching over 7 bases. Per germline, CDR1 MGHRA and CDR2 YSYEKL. With 0 bases clipped from V and 5 bases from J, the junction kept 5 bases outside the gene matches. The CDR3 contains 15 residues. The CDR3 sequence is CASSQETGTLDTQYF. The CDR3 DNA reads as TGCGCCAGCAGCCAAGAGACAGGGACCTTAGATACGCAGTATTTT.

The V gene is TRBV29-1, the J gene TRBJ1-2; 9 bases match TRBD1. V shed 4 bases and J 5 bases; nucleotides not matched to a gene: 11. The CDR3 has 15 residues. The V gene's germline CDR1 is SQVTM and CDR2 ANQGSEA. The CDR3 DNA follows: TGCAGCGTTGCAACGTCAGAACAGGGGGCTTATGGCTACACCTTC. Protein product: CSVATSEQGAYGYTF.

Here the CDR3 reads CASSPPDNYGYTF. The DNA of the CDR3 is TGTGCCAGCAGCCCGCCGGACAACTATGGCTACACCTTC. The chain employs TRBV7-9 and TRBJ1-2; D gene uncertain. Germline CDR1 is SEHNR and CDR2 is FQNEAQ (reference sequence). The CDR3 length is 13 residues. V lost 5 bases, J lost 2 bases, and 9 bases lay in between.

This clone was seen a handful of times. The rearrangement joins TRBV7-9 to TRBJ1-2; D uncertain. The V and J ends lost 2 bases and 4 bases respectively, with 11 bases between them. This CDR3 contains 14 residues. Germline V gene lookup returns CDR1 SEHNR and CDR2 FQNEAQ (reference sequence). This CDR3 is CASSLSSSFYGYTF. The CDR3 nucleotides are TGTGCCAGCAGCTTATCCTCCAGCTTCTATGGCTACACCTTC.